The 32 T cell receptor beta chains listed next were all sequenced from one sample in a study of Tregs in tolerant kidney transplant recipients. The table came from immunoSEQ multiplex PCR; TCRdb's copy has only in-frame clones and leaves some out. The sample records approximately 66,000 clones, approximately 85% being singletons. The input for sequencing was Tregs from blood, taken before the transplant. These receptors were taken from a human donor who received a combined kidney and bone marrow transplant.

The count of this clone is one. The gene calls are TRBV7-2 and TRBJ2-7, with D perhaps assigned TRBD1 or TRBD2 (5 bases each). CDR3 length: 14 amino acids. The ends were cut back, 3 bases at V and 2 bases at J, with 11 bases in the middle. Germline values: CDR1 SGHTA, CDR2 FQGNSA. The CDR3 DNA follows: TGTGCCAGCAGCTTGGGTCCGGGACCCTACGAGCAGTACTTC. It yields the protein CASSLGPGPYEQYF.

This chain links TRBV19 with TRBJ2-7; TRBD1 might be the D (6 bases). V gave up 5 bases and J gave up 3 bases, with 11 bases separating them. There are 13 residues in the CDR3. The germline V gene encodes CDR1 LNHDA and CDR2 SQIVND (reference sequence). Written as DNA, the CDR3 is TGTGCCAGTAGTCCGGGACACCTCTACGAGCAGTACTTC. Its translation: CASSPGHLYEQYF.

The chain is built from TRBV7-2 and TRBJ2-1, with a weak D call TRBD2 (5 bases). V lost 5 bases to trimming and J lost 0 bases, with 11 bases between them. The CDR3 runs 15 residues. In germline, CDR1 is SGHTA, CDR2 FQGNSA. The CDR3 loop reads CASSLLGASYNEQFF. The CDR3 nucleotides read TGTGCCAGCAGCCTCCTGGGAGCCTCCTACAATGAGCAGTTCTTC.

CDR3 protein: CASSLKPAGGTDEQFF. CDR3 DNA sequence: TGTGCCAGCAGCCTCAAACCAGCGGGAGGGACGGATGAGCAGTTCTTC. The genes are TRBV9 and TRBJ2-1; 10 positions match TRBD2. The germline gives CDR1 SGDLS, CDR2 YYNGEE. J lost 8 bases, V lost 4 bases, and 12 bases had no gene match. The CDR3 has 16 amino acids.

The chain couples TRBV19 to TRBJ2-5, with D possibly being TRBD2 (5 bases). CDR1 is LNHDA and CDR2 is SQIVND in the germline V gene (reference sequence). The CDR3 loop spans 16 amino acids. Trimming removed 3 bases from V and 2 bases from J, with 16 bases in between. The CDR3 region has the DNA TGTGCCAGTAGTATCGGGGTCTTGCAAGGACAAGAGACCCAGTACTTC. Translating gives CASSIGVLQGQETQYF.

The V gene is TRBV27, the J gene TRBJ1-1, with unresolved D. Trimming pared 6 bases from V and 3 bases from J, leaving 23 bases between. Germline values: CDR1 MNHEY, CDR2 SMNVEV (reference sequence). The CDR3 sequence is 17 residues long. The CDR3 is CASSDEVLGTLDTEAFF. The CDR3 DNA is TGTGCCAGCAGCGATGAGGTGCTCGGTACCCTGGACACTGAAGCTTTCTTT.

The CDR3: CASKGEGGSTDTQYF. CDR3 in DNA: TGTGCCAGCAAGGGAGAAGGAGGCAGCACAGATACGCAGTATTTT. The chain employs TRBV6-4 and TRBJ2-3; the D gene is possibly TRBD2 (5 bases). This CDR3 is built from 15 residues. Per the germline V gene, CDR1 is MRHNA and CDR2 is SNTAGT. Trimming took off 7 bases at V and 0 bases at J, with 14 bases between the two ends.

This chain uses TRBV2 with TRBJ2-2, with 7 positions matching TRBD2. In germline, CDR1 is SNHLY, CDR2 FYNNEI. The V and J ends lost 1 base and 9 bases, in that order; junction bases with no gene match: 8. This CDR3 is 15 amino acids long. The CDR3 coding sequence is TGTGCCAGCAGTGAAGGGACTAGTAGTTTTCGGGAGCTGTTTTTT. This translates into CASSEGTSSFRELFF.

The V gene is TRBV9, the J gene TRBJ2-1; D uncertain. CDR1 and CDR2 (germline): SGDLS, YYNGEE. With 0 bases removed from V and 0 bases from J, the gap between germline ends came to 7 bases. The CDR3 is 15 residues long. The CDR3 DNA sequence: TGTGCCAGCAGCGTAGGACTGGTCTCCTACAATGAGCAGTTCTTC. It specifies CASSVGLVSYNEQFF.

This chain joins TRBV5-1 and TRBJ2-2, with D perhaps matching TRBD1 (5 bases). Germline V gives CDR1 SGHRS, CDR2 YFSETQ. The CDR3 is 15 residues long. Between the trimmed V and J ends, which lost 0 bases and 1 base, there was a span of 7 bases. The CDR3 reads CASSLGGLNTGELFF. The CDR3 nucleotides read TGCGCCAGCAGCTTGGGGGGCCTGAACACCGGGGAGCTGTTTTTT. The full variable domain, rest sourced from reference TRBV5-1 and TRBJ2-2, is KAGVTQTPRYLIKTRGQQVTLSCSPISGHRSVSWYQQTPGQGLQFLFEYFSETQRNKGNFPGRFSGRQFSNSRSEMNVSTLELGDSALYLCASSLGGLNTGELFFGEGSRLTVL.

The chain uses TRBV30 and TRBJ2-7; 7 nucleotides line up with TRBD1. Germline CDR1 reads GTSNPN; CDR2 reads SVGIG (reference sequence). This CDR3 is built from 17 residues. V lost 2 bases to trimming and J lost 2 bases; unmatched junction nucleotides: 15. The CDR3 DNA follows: TGTGCCTGGAGTACAAAAGGGGGCACCCCACCCCCCTACGAGCAGTACTTC. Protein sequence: CAWSTKGGTPPPYEQYF.

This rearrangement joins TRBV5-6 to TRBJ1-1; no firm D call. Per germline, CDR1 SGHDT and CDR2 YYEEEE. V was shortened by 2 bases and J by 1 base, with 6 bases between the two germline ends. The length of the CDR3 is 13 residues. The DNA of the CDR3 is TGTGCCAGCAGCTTTGCAGGGAACACTGAAGCTTTCTTT. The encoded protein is CASSFAGNTEAFF. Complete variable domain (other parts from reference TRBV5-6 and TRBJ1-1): DAGVTQSPTHLIKTRGQQVTLRCSPKSGHDTVSWYQQALGQGPQFIFQYYEEEERQRGNFPDRFSGHQFPNYSSELNVNALLLGDSALYLCASSFAGNTEAFFGQGTRLTVV.

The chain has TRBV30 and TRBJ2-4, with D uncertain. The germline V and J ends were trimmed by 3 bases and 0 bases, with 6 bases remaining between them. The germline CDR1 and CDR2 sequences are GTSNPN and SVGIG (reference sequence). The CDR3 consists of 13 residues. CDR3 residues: CAWRVLAKNIQYF. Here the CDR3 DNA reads TGTGCCTGGAGGGTGTTAGCCAAAAACATTCAGTACTTC.

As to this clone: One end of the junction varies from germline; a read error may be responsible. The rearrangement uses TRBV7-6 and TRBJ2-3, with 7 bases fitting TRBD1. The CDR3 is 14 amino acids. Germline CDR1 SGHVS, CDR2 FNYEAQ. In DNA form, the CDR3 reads TGTGCCAGCAGCTTAGGGCGACAGGGCTATTTAGAGCATTTT. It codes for CASSLGRQGYLEHF.

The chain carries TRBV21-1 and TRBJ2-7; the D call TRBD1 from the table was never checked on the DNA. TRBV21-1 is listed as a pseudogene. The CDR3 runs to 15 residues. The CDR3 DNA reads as TGTGCCATAAAAAACCGGGACAGGGGGGCCTACGAGCAGTACTTC. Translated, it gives CAIKNRDRGAYEQYF.

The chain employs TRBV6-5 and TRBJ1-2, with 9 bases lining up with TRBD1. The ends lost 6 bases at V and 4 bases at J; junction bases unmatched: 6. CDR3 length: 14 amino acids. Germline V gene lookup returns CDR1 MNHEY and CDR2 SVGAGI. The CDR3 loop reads CASRTGGRGYGYTF. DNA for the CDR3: TGTGCCAGCAGGACAGGGGGGAGAGGCTATGGCTACACCTTC.

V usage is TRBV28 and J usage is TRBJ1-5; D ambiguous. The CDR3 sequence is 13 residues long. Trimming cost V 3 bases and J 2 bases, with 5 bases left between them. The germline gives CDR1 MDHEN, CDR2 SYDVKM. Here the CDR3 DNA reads TGTGCCAGCAGTTTGTTAGGCAATCAGCCCCAGCATTTT. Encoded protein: CASSLLGNQPQHF.

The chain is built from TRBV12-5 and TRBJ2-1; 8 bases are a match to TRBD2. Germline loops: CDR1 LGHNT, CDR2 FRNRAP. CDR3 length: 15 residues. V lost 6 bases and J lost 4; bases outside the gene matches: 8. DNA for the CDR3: TGTGCTAGTGGCCCACCGGGACTAGTTTACAATGAGCAGTTCTTC. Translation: CASGPPGLVYNEQFF.

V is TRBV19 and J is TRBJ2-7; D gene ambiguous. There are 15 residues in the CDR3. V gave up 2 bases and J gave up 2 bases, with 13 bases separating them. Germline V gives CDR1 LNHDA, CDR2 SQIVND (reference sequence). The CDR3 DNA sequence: TGTGCCAGTAGTATATCTAACGGGCCCCCCTACGAGCAGTACTTC. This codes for CASSISNGPPYEQYF. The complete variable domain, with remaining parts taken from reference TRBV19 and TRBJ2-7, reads DGGITQSPKYLFRKEGQNVTLSCEQNLNHDAMYWYRQDPGQGLRLIYYSQIVNDFQKGDIAEGYSVSREKKESFPLTVTSAQKNPTAFYLCASSISNGPPYEQYFGPGTRLTVT.

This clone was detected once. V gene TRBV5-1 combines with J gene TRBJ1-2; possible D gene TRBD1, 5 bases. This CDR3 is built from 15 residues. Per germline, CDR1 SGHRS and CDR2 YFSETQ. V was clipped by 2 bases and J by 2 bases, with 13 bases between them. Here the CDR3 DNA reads TGCGCCAGCAGCTTTTTGCCGACAGTAAACTATGGCTACACCTTC. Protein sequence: CASSFLPTVNYGYTF.

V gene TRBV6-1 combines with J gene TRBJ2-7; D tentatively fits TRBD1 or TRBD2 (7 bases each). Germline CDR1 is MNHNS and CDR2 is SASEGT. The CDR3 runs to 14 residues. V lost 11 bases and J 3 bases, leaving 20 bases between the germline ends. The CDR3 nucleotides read TGTGCCCTCGCCCAGGGGGGGCGTATCTACGAGCAGTACTTC. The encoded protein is CALAQGGRIYEQYF.

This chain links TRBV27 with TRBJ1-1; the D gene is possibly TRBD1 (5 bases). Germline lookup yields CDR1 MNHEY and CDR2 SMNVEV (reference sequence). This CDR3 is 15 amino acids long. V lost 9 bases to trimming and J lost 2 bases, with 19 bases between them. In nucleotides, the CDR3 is TGTGCCAGTAGCAAATTCGGGGACCTCAACACTGAAGCTTTCTTT. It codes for CASSKFGDLNTEAFF.

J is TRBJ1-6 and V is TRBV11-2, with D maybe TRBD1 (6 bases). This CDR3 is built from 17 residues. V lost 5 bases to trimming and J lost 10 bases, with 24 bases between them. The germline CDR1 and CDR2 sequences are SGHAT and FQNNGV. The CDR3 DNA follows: TGTGCCAGCAGCCCCCGTTCCGGGGGCAGGGGTTTGTCACCCCTCCACTTT. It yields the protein CASSPRSGGRGLSPLHF.

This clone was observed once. The CDR3 coding sequence is TGTGCCAGCAGGCTAGAGGGGGCAACTAATGAAAAACTGTTTTTT. Protein product: CASRLEGATNEKLFF. The chain employs TRBV28 and TRBJ1-4; perhaps TRBD1 as D (6 bases). V shed 6 bases and J shed 0 bases, with 11 bases lying between them. This CDR3 has 15 residues. Germline V gene sequence: CDR1 MDHEN, CDR2 SYDVKM.

CDR3 coding DNA: TGTGCCAGCAGCTTAGATGGCGGCAGGACTTACACTGAAGCTTTCTTT. This sequence encodes CASSLDGGRTYTEAFF. J is TRBJ1-1 and V is TRBV11-2, with D unresolved. Trimming stripped 0 bases from V and 3 bases from J, with 14 bases between. CDR3 length: 16 amino acids. Germline values: CDR1 SGHAT, CDR2 FQNNGV.

The CDR3 loop is CASSLGRVASEQFF. The CDR3 DNA is TGTGCCAGCAGCTTGGGCAGGGTTGCGAGTGAGCAGTTCTTC. This sequence joins TRBV7-6 and TRBJ2-1; D is possibly TRBD1 (5 bases). This CDR3 spans 14 amino acids. Germline CDR1 is SGHVS and CDR2 is FNYEAQ. V was clipped by 3 bases and J by 9 bases, with 15 bases between them.

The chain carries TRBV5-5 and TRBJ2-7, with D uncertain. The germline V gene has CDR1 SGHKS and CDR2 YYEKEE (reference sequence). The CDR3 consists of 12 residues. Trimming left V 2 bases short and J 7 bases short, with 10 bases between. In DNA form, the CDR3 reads TGTGCCAGCAGCTTCTGGGTAGAGGAGCAGTACTTC. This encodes CASSFWVEEQYF.

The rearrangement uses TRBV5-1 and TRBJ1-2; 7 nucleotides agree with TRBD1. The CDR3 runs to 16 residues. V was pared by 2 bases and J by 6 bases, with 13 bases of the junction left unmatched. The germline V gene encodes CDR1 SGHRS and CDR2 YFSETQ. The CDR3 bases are TGCGCCAGCAGCTTCGGACAGGTTCAGGTTAGAAATGGCTACACCTTC. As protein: CASSFGQVQVRNGYTF.

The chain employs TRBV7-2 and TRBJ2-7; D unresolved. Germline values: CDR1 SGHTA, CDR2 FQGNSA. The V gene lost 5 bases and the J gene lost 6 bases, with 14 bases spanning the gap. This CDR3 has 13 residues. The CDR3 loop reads CASSPLVGFEQYF. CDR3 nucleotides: TGTGCCAGCAGCCCCTTGGTGGGGTTCGAGCAGTACTTC.

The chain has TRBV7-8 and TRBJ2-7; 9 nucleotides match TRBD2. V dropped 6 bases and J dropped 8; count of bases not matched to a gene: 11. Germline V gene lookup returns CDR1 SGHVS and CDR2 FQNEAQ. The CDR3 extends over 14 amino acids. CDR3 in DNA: TGTGCCAGCAGTCCCTCGGGCGGGAGGGGGCAGCAGTACTTC. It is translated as CASSPSGGRGQQYF.

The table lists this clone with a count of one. The CDR3 sequence: CASSPLGGRGTEAFF. CDR3 DNA sequence: TGTGCCAGCTCACCTCTGGGGGGACGGGGCACTGAAGCTTTCTTT. The chain links TRBV18 to TRBJ1-1; perhaps TRBD1 as D (5 bases). The CDR3 is made up of 15 amino acids. V lost 3 bases, J lost 4 bases, and 15 bases lay in between. The germline V gene has CDR1 KGHSH and CDR2 LQKENI.

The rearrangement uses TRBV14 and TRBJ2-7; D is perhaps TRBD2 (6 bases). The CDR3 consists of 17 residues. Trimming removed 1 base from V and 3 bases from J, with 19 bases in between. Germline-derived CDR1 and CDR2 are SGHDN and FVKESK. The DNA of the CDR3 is TGTGCCAGCAGCCAAGTCTGGAGGAGGGAGTCGATCTACGAGCAGTACTTC. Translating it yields CASSQVWRRESIYEQYF.